The TCR beta chain under discussion was sequenced for a study of T cells after posttransplantation cyclophosphamide. The method was immunoSEQ multiplex PCR; TCRdb's version includes in-frame clones alone and lacks a portion of them. Altogether some 39,000 clones were found in the sample, and no singletons occur. Study-level findings and limits: Later blood repertoires were often dominated by clones from the donor CD8+ memory compartment. Recipient CMV seropositivity and CMV reactivation strongly tracked TRB clonality.

Germline CDR1 and CDR2: SGHRS and YFSETQ. This CDR3 has 14 amino acids. V shed 1 base, J shed 4 bases, and the junction held 4 bases outside the gene matches. This clone was observed many times. Its target is unknown. Material for sequencing was PBMCs. The receptor's source is a girl aged 5 to 17 in good health, CMV-negative, and a related stem cell transplant donor. This chain uses TRBV5-1 with TRBJ2-7, with 8 bases matching TRBD1. CDR3 sequence: CASSLTGQGYEQYF. For the CDR3, the DNA is TGCGCCAGCAGCTTGACCGGACAGGGATACGAGCAGTACTTC.